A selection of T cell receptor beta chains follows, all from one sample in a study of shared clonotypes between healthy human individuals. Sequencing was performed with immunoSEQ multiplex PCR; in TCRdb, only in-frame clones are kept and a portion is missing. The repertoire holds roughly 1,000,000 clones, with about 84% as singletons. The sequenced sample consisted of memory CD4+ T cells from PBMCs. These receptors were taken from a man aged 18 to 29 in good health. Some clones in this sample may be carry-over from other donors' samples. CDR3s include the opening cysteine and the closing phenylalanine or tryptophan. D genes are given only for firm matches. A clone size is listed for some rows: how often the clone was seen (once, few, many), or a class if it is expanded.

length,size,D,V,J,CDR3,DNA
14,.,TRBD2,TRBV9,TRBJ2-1,CASSPGLVVGEQFF,TGTGCCAGCAGCCCGGGACTAGTCGTTGGTGAGCAGTTCTTC
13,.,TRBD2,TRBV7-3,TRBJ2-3,CASGRELEDTQYF,TGTGCCAGCGGGCGGGAGCTGGAAGATACGCAGTATTTT
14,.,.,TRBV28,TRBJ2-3,CASRLPWGADTQYF,TGTGCCAGCAGATTGCCTTGGGGAGCAGATACGCAGTATTTT
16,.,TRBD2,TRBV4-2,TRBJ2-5,CASSQVRAGAGETQYF,TGTGCCAGCAGCCAAGTACGAGCGGGAGCGGGGGAGACCCAGTACTTC
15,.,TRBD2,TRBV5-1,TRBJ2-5,CASRELAGGQETQYF,TGCGCCAGCAGAGAACTAGCGGGAGGGCAAGAGACCCAGTACTTC
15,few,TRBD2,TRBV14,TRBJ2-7,CASSRGTSLSYEQYF,TGTGCCAGCAGCCGGGGGACTAGCCTTTCCTACGAGCAGTACTTC
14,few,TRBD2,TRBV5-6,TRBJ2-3,CASSLVAGWDTQYF,TGTGCCAGCAGCTTGGTAGCGGGTTGGGATACGCAGTATTTT
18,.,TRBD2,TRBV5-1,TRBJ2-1,CASRGLAGAKVPYNEQFF,TGCGCCAGCAGGGGACTAGCGGGAGCTAAAGTCCCCTACAATGAGCAGTTCTTC
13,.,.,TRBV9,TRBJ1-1,CASSVEPRGVAFF,TGTGCCAGCAGCGTAGAGCCCAGAGGGGTAGCTTTCTTT
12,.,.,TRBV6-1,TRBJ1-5,CASRGYLEPQHF,TGTGCCAGCCGGGGCTACCTTGAGCCCCAGCATTTT
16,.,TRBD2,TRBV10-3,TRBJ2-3,CAISPGGGRRSDTQYF,TGTGCCATCAGCCCGGGGGGCGGGAGGAGATCAGATACGCAGTATTTT
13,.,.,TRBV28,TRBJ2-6,CASSPAGANVLTF,TGTGCCAGCAGCCCCGCTGGGGCCAACGTCCTGACTTTC
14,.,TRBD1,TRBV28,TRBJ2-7,CASGVQGFSYEQYF,TGTGCCAGCGGGGTACAGGGGTTCTCCTACGAGCAGTACTTC
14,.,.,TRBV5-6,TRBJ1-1,CASSEDRRNTEAFF,TGTGCCAGCAGCGAAGACCGAAGGAACACTGAAGCTTTCTTT
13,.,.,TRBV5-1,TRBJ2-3,CASRPGASDTQYF,TGCGCCAGCAGGCCAGGGGCATCGGATACGCAGTATTTT
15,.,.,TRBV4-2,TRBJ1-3,CASSQKGLGGNTIYF,TGTGCCAGCAGCCAAAAAGGACTAGGGGGAAACACCATATATTTT
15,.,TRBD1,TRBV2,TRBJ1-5,CASSRQGGGNQPQHF,TGTGCCAGCAGTCGACAGGGAGGGGGCAATCAGCCCCAGCATTTT
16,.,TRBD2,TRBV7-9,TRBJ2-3,CASSSPGGSFADTQYF,TGTGCCAGCAGCTCGCCGGGAGGGAGCTTCGCAGATACGCAGTATTTT
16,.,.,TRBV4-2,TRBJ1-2,CASSQALGPINYGYTF,TGTGCCAGCAGCCAAGCGTTGGGACCGATTAACTATGGCTACACCTTC
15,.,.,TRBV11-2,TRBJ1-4,CASGIGDARDEKLFF,TGTGCCAGCGGCATCGGGGACGCAAGGGATGAAAAACTGTTTTTT
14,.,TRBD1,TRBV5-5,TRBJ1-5,CASSPNRGNQPQHF,TGTGCCAGCAGCCCGAACAGGGGTAATCAGCCCCAGCATTTT
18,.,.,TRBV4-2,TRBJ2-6,CASTRGGPSRVGANVLTF,TGTGCCAGCACCCGTGGGGGGCCCTCAAGGGTAGGGGCCAACGTCCTGACTTTC
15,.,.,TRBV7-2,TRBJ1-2,CASSLAMGGPYGYTF,TGTGCCAGCAGCTTAGCTATGGGGGGCCCTTATGGCTACACCTTC
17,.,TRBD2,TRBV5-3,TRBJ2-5,CARSSPWGSGSRETQYF,TGTGCCAGAAGCTCGCCGTGGGGTAGCGGGAGTCGAGAGACCCAGTACTTC
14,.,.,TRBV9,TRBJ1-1,CASSVVPENTEAFF,TGTGCCAGCAGCGTAGTACCTGAGAACACTGAAGCTTTCTTT
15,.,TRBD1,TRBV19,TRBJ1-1,CASSVTGGGPGEAFF,TGTGCCAGTAGTGTAACAGGGGGCGGACCAGGTGAAGCTTTCTTT
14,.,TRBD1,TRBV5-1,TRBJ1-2,CASSRTGGNYGYTF,TGCGCCAGCAGCCGGACAGGGGGTAACTATGGCTACACCTTC
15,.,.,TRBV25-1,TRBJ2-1,CASTPIWEAPDEQFF,TGTGCCAGCACCCCTATCTGGGAGGCCCCGGATGAGCAGTTCTTC
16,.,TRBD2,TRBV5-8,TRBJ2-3,CASSWGLAGPTDTQYF,TGTGCCAGCAGCTGGGGACTAGCGGGACCCACAGATACGCAGTATTTT
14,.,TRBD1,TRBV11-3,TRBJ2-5,CASSRTGWGETQYF,TGTGCCAGCAGCCGGACAGGGTGGGGGGAGACCCAGTACTTC
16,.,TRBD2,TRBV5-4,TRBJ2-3,CASSFYAGGITDTQYF,TGTGCCAGCAGCTTCTACGCGGGAGGGATCACAGATACGCAGTATTTT
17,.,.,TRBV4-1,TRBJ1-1,CASSPLMGRGPNTEAFF,TGCGCCAGCAGCCCGTTGATGGGTAGGGGACCAAACACTGAAGCTTTCTTT
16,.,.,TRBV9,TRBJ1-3,CASSPTWGSSGNTIYF,TGTGCCAGCAGCCCCACGTGGGGGAGCTCTGGAAACACCATATATTTT
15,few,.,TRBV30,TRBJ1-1,CAWSPRGGAYTEAFF,TGTGCCTGGAGCCCCCGGGGGGGGGCTTATACTGAAGCTTTCTTT
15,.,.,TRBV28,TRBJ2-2,CASRNDVANTGELFF,TGTGCCAGCAGAAACGACGTAGCGAACACCGGGGAGCTGTTTTTT
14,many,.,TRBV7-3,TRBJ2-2,CASSLSSNTGELFF,TGTGCCAGCAGCTTAAGTTCGAACACCGGGGAGCTGTTTTTT
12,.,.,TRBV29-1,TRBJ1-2,CSVGLAGYGYTF,TGCAGCGTCGGCCTGGCGGGCTATGGCTACACCTTC
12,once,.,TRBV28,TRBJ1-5,CASSTPPQPQHF,TGTGCCAGCAGCACCCCCCCCCAGCCCCAGCATTTT
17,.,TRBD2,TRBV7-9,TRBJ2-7,CASSATRGSGGPYEQYF,TGTGCCAGCAGCGCCACCAGAGGGTCGGGGGGACCCTACGAGCAGTACTTC
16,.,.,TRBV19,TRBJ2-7,CASSIDLRFSTYEQYF,TGTGCCAGTAGTATAGATCTAAGGTTTTCCACCTACGAGCAGTACTTC
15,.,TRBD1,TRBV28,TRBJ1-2,CASSSPSGGNYGYTF,TGTGCCAGCAGTTCCCCCTCAGGGGGTAACTATGGCTACACCTTC
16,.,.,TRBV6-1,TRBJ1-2,CASSERGAGANYGYTF,TGTGCCAGCAGTGAACGAGGGGCAGGAGCTAACTATGGCTACACCTTC
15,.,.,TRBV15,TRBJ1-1,CATISGRGREQGAFF,TGTGCCACTATTAGCGGTCGGGGGCGGGAACAGGGAGCTTTCTTT
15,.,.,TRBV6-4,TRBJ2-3,CASSGFSERTDTQYF,TGTGCCAGCAGTGGATTCTCGGAGAGGACAGATACGCAGTATTTT
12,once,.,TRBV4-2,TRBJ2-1,CASSQELREQFF,TGTGCCAGCAGCCAAGAACTTAGGGAGCAGTTCTTC
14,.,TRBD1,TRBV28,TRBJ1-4,CASSSDRGRLELFF,TGTGCCAGCAGCAGTGACAGGGGGCGATTGGAACTGTTTTTT
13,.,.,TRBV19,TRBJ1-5,CASYPGGNQPQHF,TGTGCCAGCTACCCTGGGGGGAATCAGCCCCAGCATTTT
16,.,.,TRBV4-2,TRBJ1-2,CASSQGARPGDYGYTF,TGTGCCAGCAGCCAAGGGGCCCGCCCCGGGGACTATGGCTACACCTTC
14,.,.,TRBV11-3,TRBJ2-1,CASSYGDPVNEQFF,TGTGCCAGCAGCTATGGAGACCCGGTCAATGAGCAGTTCTTC
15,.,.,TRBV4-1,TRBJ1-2,CASSQGQRSNYGYTF,TGCGCCAGCAGCCAAGGGCAGAGATCTAACTATGGCTACACCTTC
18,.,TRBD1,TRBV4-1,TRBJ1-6,CASSQSHYGDRANSPLHF,TGCGCCAGCAGCCAGAGCCACTACGGGGACAGGGCTAATTCACCCCTCCACTTT